The T cell receptor beta chain described here comes from a study of cytomegalovirus exposure and HLA in healthy donors. V lost 6 bases and J 5 bases, leaving 17 bases between the germline ends. Germline-derived CDR1 and CDR2 are SGHDT and YYEEEE. The CDR3 spans 14 residues. PCR primers comprised 60 Vbeta and 13 Jbeta primers. Libraries were prepared by immunoSEQ multiplex PCR; TCRdb keeps only in-frame clonotypes and omits some of them. Of approximately 100,000 clones in the sample, 75% to 90% were seen once. The sequence came from a man aged 30 to 39 in good health and CMV-seronegative. The chain carries TRBV5-6 and TRBJ2-5; a weak D match, TRBD2 (6 bases). Input material: PBMCs. The CDR3 loop reads CASTLGGYGETQYF. In DNA form, the CDR3 reads TGTGCCAGCACTCTGGGAGGATACGGGGAGACCCAGTACTTC. The whole variable domain, remainder taken from reference TRBV5-6 and TRBJ2-5, is DAGVTQSPTHLIKTRGQQVTLRCSPKSGHDTVSWYQQALGQGPQFIFQYYEEEERQRGNFPDRFSGHQFPNYSSELNVNALLLGDSALYLCASTLGGYGETQYFGPGTRLLVL.